This T cell receptor beta chain was sequenced for a study of blood T cells in healthy people across ages. Study outcomes and limitations: No one knew whether donors had CMV, which possibly confounded expanded clonotype changes.

Per sample, a minimum of 6 million PBMCs were isolated. On this clonotype: The antigen remains undetermined.

Then a second PCR, running about 6 to 12 cycles, was carried out with a sample-barcoded 5' primer and a J-beta primer mix. TCRdb passed the 5' RACE reads through MiXCR, listing each CDR3 protein once. The profile covers some 1.8 million distinct CDR3 sequences, with roughly two fifths appearing a single time and 20% to 25% taken by the ten largest. Germline V gives CDR1 LGHDT, CDR2 YNNKEL (reference sequence). J lost 11 bases, V lost 6 bases, and 9 bases had no gene match. This CDR3 is built from 13 residues. The receptor was derived from a human donor in good health. The sample consisted of blood. The chain links TRBV3-1 to TRBJ2-3, with TRBD2 matching 9 bases. CDR3 nucleotide sequence: TGTGCCAGCAGTCCGGGCGGGGGGGGAAGGCAGTATTTT. The encoded protein is CASSPGGGGRQYF.